The clone carrying this T cell receptor (beta chain) was observed a few times. Its target is unknown. The record originates from a study of pediatric ulcerative colitis. Regarding the study as a whole: In rectum, acute severe colitis had expanded clones and less diversity.

The protocol was immunoSEQ multiplex PCR, while the TCRdb copy is restricted to in-frame clones and leaves out a portion. This table has a few thousand clones, around 89% appearing once. The source of this sequence is a boy aged 5-17 years with mild ulcerative colitis. Sequencing used blood.

CDR3 coding DNA: TGCGCCAGCAGCTCCGGGATGAACACTGAAGCTTTCTTT. It encodes CASSSGMNTEAFF. The V and J genes are TRBV5-1 and TRBJ1-1; D is ambiguous. V was clipped by 3 bases and J by 0 bases, with 6 bases between them. This CDR3 has 13 amino acids. Germline V gives CDR1 SGHRS, CDR2 YFSETQ.